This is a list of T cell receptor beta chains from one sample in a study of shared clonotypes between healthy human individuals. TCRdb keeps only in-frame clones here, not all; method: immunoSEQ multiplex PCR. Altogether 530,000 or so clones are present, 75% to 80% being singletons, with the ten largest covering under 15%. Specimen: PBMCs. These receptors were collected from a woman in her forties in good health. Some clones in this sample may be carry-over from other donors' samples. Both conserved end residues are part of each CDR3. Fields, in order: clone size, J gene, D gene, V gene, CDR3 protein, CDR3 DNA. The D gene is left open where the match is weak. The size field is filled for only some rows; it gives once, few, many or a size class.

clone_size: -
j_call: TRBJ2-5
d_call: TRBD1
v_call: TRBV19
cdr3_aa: CASKRGQGETQYF
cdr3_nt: TGTGCCAGCAAAAGAGGACAGGGAGAGACCCAGTACTTC

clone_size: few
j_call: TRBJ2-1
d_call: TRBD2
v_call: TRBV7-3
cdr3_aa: CASSLELAGANEQFF
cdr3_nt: TGTGCCAGCAGCTTAGAACTAGCGGGAGCTAATGAGCAGTTCTTC

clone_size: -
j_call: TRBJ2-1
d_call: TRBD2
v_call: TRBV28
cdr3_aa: CASSVSSGRNEQFF
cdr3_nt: TGTGCCAGCAGTGTCTCTAGCGGGAGAAATGAGCAGTTCTTC

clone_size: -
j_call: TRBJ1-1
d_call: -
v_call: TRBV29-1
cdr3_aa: CSVVRQGLRNTEAFF
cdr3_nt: TGCAGCGTTGTACGGCAGGGTCTTAGAAACACTGAAGCTTTCTTT

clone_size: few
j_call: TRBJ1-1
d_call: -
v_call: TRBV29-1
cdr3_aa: CSVRRRVDTEAFF
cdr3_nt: TGCAGCGTTCGGAGGAGGGTGGACACTGAAGCTTTCTTT

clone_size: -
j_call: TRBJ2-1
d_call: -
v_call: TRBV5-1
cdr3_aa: CASSLDGDEQFF
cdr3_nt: TGCGCCAGCAGTTTGGATGGCGATGAGCAGTTCTTC

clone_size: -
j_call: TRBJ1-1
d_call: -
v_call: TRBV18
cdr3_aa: CASSPPRSGDGGAEAFF
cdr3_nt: TGTGCCAGCTCACCACCTAGGTCGGGGGATGGTGGGGCTGAAGCTTTCTTT

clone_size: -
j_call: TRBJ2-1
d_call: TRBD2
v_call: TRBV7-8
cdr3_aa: CASSLVSGRAYNEQFF
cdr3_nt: TGTGCCAGCAGCTTAGTTAGCGGGAGGGCCTACAATGAGCAGTTCTTC

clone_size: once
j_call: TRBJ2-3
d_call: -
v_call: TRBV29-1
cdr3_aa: CSAAKDTQYF
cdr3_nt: TGCAGCGCCGCTAAGGATACGCAGTATTTT

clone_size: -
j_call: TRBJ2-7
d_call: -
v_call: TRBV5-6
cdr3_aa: CASSGGLQEQYF
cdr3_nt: TGTGCCAGCAGCGGGGGACTGCAGGAGCAGTACTTC

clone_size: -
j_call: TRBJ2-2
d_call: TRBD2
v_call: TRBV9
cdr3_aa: CASSVDPSGNTGELFF
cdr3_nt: TGTGCCAGCAGCGTAGACCCTAGCGGTAACACCGGGGAGCTGTTTTTT

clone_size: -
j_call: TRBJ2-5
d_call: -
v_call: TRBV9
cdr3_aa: CASSSSQGSREQYF
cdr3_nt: TGTGCCAGCAGCTCCAGCCAGGGGTCGAGGGAGCAGTACTTC

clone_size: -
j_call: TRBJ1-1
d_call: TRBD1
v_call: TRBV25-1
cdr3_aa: CASSVILGRGQKAFF
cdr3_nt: TGTGCCAGCAGTGTTATCTTGGGGCGGGGACAGAAAGCTTTCTTT

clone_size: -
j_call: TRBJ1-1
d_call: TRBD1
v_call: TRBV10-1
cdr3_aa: CASNGPGRGLGRNTEAFF
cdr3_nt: TGCGCCAGCAACGGACCGGGCAGGGGGTTGGGTCGGAACACTGAAGCTTTCTTT

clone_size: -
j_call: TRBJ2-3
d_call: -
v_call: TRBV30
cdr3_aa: CAWRSRGARFDTQYF
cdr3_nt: TGTGCCTGGAGGTCCCGGGGCGCAAGGTTCGATACGCAGTATTTT

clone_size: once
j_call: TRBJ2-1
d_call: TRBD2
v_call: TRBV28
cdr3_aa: CASTPGLVGLNEQFF
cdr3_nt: TGTGCCAGCACCCCCGGACTAGTGGGGTTGAATGAGCAGTTCTTC

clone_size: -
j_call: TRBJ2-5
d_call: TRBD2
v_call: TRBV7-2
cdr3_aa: CASSRDYGETQYF
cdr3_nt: TGTGCCAGCAGCCGGGACTACGGGGAGACCCAGTACTTC

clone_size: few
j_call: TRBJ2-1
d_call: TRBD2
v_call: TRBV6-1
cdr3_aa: CASSELDLAGNEQFF
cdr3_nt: TGTGCCAGCAGTGAGCTGGACTTAGCGGGCAATGAGCAGTTCTTC

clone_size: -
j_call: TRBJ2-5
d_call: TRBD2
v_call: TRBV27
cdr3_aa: CASRRELGETQYF
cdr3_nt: TGTGCCAGCAGGCGGGAGTTGGGAGAGACCCAGTACTTC

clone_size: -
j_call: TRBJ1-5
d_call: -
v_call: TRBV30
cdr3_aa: CAWSIENNQPQHF
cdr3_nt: TGTGCCTGGAGTATTGAGAACAATCAGCCCCAGCATTTT

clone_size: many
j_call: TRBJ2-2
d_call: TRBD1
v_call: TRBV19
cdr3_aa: CASSPGTEVNTGELFF
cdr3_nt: TGTGCCAGTAGTCCCGGGACAGAAGTAAACACCGGGGAGCTGTTTTTT

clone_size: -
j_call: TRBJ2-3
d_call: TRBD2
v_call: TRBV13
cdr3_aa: CASSPPAGAGDTDTQYF
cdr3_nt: TGTGCCAGCAGCCCCCCGGCCGGGGCGGGAGACACAGATACGCAGTATTTT

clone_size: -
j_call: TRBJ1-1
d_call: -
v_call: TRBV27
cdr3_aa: CASSLGFGGEAFF
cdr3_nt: TGTGCCAGCAGTTTAGGATTTGGGGGTGAGGCTTTCTTT

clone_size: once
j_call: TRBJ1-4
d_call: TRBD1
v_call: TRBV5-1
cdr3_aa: CASSFQGATNEKLFF
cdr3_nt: TGCGCCAGCAGCTTTCAGGGGGCAACTAATGAAAAACTGTTTTTT

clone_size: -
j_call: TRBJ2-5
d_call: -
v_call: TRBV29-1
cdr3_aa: CSVESWAGRETQYF
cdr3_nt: TGCAGCGTTGAATCGTGGGCAGGGAGGGAGACCCAGTACTTC

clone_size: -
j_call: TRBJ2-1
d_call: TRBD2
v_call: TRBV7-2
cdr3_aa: CASSSGGTSGHNEQFF
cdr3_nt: TGTGCCAGCAGCTCCGGGGGGACTAGCGGCCACAATGAGCAGTTCTTC

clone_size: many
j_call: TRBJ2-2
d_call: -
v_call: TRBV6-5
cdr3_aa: CASSQGPGELFF
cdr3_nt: TGTGCCAGCAGTCAGGGGCCCGGGGAGCTGTTTTTT

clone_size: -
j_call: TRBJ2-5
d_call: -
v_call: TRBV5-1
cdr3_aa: CASSLGIGGIQETQYF
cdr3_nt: TGCGCCAGCAGCTTGGGTATAGGGGGTATCCAAGAGACCCAGTACTTC

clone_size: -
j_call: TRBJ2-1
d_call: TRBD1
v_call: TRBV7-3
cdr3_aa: CASSLSGDRVNEQFF
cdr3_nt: TGTGCCAGCAGCTTATCTGGGGACAGAGTCAATGAGCAGTTCTTC

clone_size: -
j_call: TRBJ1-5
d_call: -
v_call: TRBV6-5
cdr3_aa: CASSYSRVTQPQHF
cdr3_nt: TGTGCCAGCAGTTACTCGAGGGTTACTCAGCCCCAGCATTTT

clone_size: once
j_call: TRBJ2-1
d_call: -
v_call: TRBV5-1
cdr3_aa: CASSLRSGARDEQFF
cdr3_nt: TGCGCCAGCAGCTTGAGGTCGGGGGCTCGCGATGAGCAGTTCTTC

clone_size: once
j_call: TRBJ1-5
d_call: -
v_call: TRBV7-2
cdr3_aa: CASSPRAGPYQPQHF
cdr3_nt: TGTGCCAGCAGCCCGAGGGCAGGCCCTTATCAGCCCCAGCATTTT

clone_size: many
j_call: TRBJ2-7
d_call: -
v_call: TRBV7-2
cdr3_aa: CASSLGWLGEQYF
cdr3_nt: TGTGCCAGCAGCTTGGGTTGGTTGGGCGAGCAGTACTTC

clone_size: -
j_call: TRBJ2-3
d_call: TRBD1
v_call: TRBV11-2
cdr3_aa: CASSWTRTGVGDTQYF
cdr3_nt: TGTGCCAGCAGCTGGACGAGGACAGGTGTGGGAGATACGCAGTATTTT

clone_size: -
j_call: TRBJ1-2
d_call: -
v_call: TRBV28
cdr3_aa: CASSQYNYGYTF
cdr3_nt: TGTGCCAGCAGTCAATATAACTATGGCTACACCTTC

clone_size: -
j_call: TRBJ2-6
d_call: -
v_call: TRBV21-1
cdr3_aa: CASSNHSRDRACTGANVLTF
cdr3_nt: TGTGCCAGCAGCAATCATTCCCGGGACAGGGCTTGTACTGGGGCCAACGTCCTGACTTTC

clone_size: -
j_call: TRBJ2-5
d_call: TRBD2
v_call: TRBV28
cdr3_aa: CASSPSGAAQETQYF
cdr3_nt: TGTGCCAGCAGTCCAAGCGGGGCGGCCCAAGAGACCCAGTACTTC

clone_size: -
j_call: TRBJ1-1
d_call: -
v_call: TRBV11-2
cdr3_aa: CASSSHPSDTEAFF
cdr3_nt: TGTGCCAGCAGCTCCCACCCCTCGGACACTGAAGCTTTCTTT

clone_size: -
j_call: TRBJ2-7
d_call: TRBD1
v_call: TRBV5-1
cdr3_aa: CASSLEQGAYEQYF
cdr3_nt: TGCGCCAGCAGCTTGGAACAGGGGGCCTACGAGCAGTACTTC

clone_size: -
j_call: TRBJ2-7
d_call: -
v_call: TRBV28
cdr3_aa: CASGTPITYEQYF
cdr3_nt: TGTGCCAGCGGGACTCCAATCACCTACGAGCAGTACTTC

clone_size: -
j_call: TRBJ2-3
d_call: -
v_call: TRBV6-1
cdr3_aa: CASSVGPDTDTQYF
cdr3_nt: TGTGCCAGCAGTGTCGGCCCGGACACAGATACGCAGTATTTT

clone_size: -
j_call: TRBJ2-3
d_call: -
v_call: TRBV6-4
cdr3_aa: CASSDSGGTDTQYF
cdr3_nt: TGTGCCAGCAGTGACTCAGGGGGAACGGATACGCAGTATTTT

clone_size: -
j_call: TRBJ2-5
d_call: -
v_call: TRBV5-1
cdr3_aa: CASSWGRGGQETQYF
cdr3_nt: TGCGCCAGCAGCTGGGGTCGGGGAGGCCAAGAGACCCAGTACTTC

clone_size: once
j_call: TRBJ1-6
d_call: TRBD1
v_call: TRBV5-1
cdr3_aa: CASSLDPGGSPLHF
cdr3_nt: TGCGCCAGCAGCTTGGATCCAGGGGGCTCACCCCTCCACTTT

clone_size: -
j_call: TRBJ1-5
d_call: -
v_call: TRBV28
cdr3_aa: CASTDQGNQPQHF
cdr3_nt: TGTGCCAGCACCGACCAAGGCAATCAGCCCCAGCATTTT

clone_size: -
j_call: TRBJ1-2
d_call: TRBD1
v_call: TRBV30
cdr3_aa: CAWSVPRQGAYGYTF
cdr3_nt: TGTGCCTGGAGTGTACCTAGACAGGGAGCCTATGGCTACACCTTC

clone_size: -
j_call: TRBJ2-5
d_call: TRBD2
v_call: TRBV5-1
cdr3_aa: CASMREGRGGTQYF
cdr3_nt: TGCGCCAGCATGCGGGAGGGCCGAGGAGGGACCCAGTACTTC

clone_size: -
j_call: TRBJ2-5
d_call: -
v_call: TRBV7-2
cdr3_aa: CASSFSGGWGADF
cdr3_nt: TGTGCCAGCAGCTTTTCCGGGGGCTGGGGGGCGGACTTC

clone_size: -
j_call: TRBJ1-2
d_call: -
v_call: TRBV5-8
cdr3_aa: CASSLVLVGYTF
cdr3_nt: TGTGCCAGCAGCTTGGTTCTTGTTGGCTACACCTTC

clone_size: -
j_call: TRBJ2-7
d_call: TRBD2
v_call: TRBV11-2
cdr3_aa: CASSPGTSGRGRYEQYF
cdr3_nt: TGTGCCAGCAGCCCAGGGACTAGCGGGAGGGGCCGCTACGAGCAGTACTTC

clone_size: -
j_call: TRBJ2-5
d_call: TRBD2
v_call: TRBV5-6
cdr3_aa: CASSPLAGGRGETQYF
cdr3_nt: TGTGCCAGCAGCCCTCTAGCGGGAGGGCGGGGGGAGACCCAGTACTTC

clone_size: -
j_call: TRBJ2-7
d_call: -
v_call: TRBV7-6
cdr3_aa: CASSPGNGALMQYF
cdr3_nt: TGTGCCAGCAGCCCCGGGAATGGGGCACTAATGCAGTACTTC

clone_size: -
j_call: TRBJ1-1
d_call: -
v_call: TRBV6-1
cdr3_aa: CASEGWNTEAFF
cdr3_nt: TGTGCCAGCGAGGGGTGGAACACTGAAGCTTTCTTT

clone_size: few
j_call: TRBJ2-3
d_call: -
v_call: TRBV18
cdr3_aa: CASSPVASTDTQYF
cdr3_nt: TGTGCCAGCTCACCGGTAGCTAGCACAGATACGCAGTATTTT

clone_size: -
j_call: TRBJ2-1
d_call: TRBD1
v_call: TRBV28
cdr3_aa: CASSRGQGAFGNEQFF
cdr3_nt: TGTGCCAGCAGCCGGGGACAGGGGGCTTTTGGCAATGAGCAGTTCTTC

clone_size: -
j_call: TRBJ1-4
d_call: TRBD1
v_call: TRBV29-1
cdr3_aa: CSVRGQGSEKLFF
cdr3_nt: TGCAGCGTCCGGGGACAGGGATCGGAAAAACTGTTTTTT

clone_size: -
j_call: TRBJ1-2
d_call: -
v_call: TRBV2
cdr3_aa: CASSSGPYPLYGYTF
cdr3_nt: TGTGCCAGCAGCTCAGGGCCGTATCCTCTCTATGGCTACACCTTC

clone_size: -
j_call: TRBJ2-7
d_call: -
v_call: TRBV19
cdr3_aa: CASSGQAGFSYEQYF
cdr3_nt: TGTGCCAGTAGTGGGCAGGCTGGCTTTTCCTACGAGCAGTACTTC

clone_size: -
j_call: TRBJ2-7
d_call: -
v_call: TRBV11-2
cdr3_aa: CASSVSPGYEQYF
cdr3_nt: TGTGCCAGCAGCGTAAGCCCAGGCTACGAGCAGTACTTC

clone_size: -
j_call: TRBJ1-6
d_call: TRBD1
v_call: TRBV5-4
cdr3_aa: CASSSTGGGWSPLHF
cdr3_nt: TGTGCCAGCAGCTCTACAGGGGGCGGTTGGTCACCCCTCCACTTT